This T cell receptor beta chain was found in a study of T cell changes during pregnancy in multiple sclerosis. The method was immunoSEQ multiplex PCR; TCRdb's version includes in-frame clones alone and lacks a portion of them. The sample contains about 53,000 clones, 90% of which appear only once. Germline V gives CDR1 SGDLS, CDR2 YYNGEE. Trimming pared 0 bases from V and 0 bases from J, leaving 9 bases between. The CDR3 runs to 15 residues. The TCR originated in a female donor with multiple sclerosis, enrolled in a pregnancy study. The source was CD8+ T cells from peripheral blood mononuclear cells, collected before pregnancy. This chain uses TRBV9 with TRBJ1-1; possibly TRBD1 for D (5 bases). The CDR3 bases are TGTGCCAGCAGCGTAGAGGGGCATATGAACACTGAAGCTTTCTTT. Residues: CASSVEGHMNTEAFF.